Reported below is one T cell receptor beta chain. No antigen is known for it. The data stem from a study of naive and memory T cell subsets. Whole-study findings and limits: There was no ground truth to check naive and memory subset results. From naive to CM, EM and EMRA, diversity decreased and Gini increased. Possibly reflecting memory cells re-expressing CD45RA, a few larger clonotypes occurred in naive repertoires, especially CD8.

This CDR3 has 14 residues. CDR1 is MDHEN and CDR2 is SYDVKM in the germline V gene. V shed 6 bases and J shed 1 base, with 12 bases lying between them. The beta constant-region primer was an equimolar mix of two oligonucleotides covering TRBC1 and TRBC2. Four rounds of PCR amplified the ligated cDNA using nested alpha and beta constant-region primers plus SP2. Using its own MiXCR run on the UMI-ligation and nested PCR reads, TCRdb lists one record per CDR3 protein. This table has roughly 150,000 distinct CDR3 sequences, approximately 24% appearing once. The TCR was taken from a human donor in good health. The chain links TRBV28 to TRBJ1-2; D is perhaps TRBD1 (6 bases). Sequencing was carried out using naive CD4+ T cells from blood. CDR3 in amino acids: CASRRTDLNYGYTF. CDR3 in DNA: TGTGCCAGCAGGCGGACAGACCTTAACTATGGCTACACCTTC.